This T cell receptor (beta chain) was identified during a study of HIV-infected children after antiretroviral therapy interruption. Study information: Children had CD4+ above 500, viral load below 50 copies/ml, either treatment arm. Recorded EBV and CMV exposure existed for most children. Weeks 0, 12, interruption end (24 or 48), and about 3 years post-study gave interruption-arm samples.

Turning to this clonotype: The junction departs from the called germline gene at one end, perhaps through a read error.

Documented treatment: PENTA 11 planned treatment interruption arm or continuous ART arm. Naive CD4+ CD45RA+ CD45RO- T cells were FACS-sorted from thawed PBMCs. Unique molecular identifiers were included in an RNA-based 3' RACE TCR library. TCRdb reprocessed the 3' RACE reads with MiXCR, giving one entry per CDR3 protein. Among under 50,000 distinct CDR3 sequences listed, roughly 4.5% were seen once. The germline V gene has CDR1 SGHKS and CDR2 YYEKEE (reference sequence). The CDR3 is 13 residues long. This chain links TRBV5-5 with TRBJ2-7, with D perhaps TRBD1 (5 bases). This clonotype was sampled from a pool of human donors with HIV. The source material was CD45RA+ CD4+ T cells from PBMCs, pooled from several time points, sampled from a donor given antiretroviral therapy, either interrupted or continuous. The subset here: naive CD4+ CD45RA+ CD45RO- T cells. The CDR3 here is CASSLAGRAEQYF. CDR3 sequence (DNA): TGTGCCAGCAGTTTGGCCGGCAGGGCCGAGCAGTACTTC.